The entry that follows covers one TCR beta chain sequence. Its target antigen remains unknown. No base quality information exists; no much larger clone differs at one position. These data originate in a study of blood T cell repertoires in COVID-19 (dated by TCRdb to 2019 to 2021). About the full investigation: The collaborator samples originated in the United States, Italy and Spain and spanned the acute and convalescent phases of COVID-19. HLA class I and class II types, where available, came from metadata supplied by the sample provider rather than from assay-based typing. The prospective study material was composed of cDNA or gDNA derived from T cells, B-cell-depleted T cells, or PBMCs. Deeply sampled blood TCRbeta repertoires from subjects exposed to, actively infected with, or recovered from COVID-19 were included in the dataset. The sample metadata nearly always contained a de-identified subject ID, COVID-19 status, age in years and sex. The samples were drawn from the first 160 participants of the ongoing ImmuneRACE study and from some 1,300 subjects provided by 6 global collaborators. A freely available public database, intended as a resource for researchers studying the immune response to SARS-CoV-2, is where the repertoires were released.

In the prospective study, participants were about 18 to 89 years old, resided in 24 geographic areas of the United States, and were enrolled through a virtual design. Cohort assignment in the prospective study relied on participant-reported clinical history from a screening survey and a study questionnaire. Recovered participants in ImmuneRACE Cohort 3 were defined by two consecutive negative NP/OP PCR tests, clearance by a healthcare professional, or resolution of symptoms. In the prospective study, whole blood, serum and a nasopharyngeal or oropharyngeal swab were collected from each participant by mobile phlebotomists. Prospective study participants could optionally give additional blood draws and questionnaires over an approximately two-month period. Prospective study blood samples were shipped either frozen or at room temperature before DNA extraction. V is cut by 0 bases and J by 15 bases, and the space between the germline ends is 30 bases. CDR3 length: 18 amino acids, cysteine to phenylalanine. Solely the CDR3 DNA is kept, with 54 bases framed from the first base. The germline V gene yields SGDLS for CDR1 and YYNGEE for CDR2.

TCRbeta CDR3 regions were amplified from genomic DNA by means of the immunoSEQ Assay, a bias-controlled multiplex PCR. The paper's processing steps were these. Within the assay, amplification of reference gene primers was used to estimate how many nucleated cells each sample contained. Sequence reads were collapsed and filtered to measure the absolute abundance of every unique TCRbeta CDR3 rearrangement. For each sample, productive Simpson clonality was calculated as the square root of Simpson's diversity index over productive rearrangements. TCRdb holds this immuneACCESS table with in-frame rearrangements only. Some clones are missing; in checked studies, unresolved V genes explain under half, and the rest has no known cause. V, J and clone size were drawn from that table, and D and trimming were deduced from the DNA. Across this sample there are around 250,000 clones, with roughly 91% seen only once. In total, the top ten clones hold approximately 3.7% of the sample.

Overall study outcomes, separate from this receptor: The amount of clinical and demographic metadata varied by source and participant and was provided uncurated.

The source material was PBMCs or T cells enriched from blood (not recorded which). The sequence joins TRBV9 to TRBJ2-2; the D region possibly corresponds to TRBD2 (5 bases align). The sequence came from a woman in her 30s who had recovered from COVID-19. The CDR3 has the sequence CASSVEGWPRRAPGRLFF. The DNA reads TGTGCCAGCAGCGTAGAAGGCTGGCCCCGAAGGGCGCCGGGAAGGTTGTTTTTT.